This T cell receptor beta chain was obtained from a study of blood T cells in healthy people across ages. Primed by a sample-barcoded 5' primer and a J-beta primer mix, a second PCR proceeded for about 6 to 12 cycles. TCRdb used MiXCR to reprocess the 5' RACE reads, holding one entry per CDR3 protein. The sample shows fewer than 800,000 distinct CDR3 sequences, roughly 25% of them seen only once. CDR3 length equals 19 residues. Germline V gene sequence: CDR1 SGHRS, CDR2 YFSETQ. The V segment lost 3 bases and the J segment 2 bases; nucleotides outside the gene matches: 12. This clonotype was recorded a few times. The sample was also reused in another study, on T cells of mothers and their children.

The specimen sequenced was blood. The clonotype was recovered from a boy younger than 18 in good health. The genes are TRBV5-1 and TRBJ2-2, with 11 bases lining up with TRBD2. The CDR3 nucleotides read TGCGCCAGCAGCTCCAGGCTAGCGGGGGGACCGATCAACACCGGGGAGCTGTTTTTT. Its protein product is CASSSRLAGGPINTGELFF. The full variable domain, in which reference TRBV5-1 and TRBJ2-2 provide the parts outside the CDR3, is KAGVTQTPRYLIKTRGQQVTLSCSPISGHRSVSWYQQTPGQGLQFLFEYFSETQRNKGNFPGRFSGRQFSNSRSEMNVSTLELGDSALYLCASSSRLAGGPINTGELFFGEGSRLTVL.